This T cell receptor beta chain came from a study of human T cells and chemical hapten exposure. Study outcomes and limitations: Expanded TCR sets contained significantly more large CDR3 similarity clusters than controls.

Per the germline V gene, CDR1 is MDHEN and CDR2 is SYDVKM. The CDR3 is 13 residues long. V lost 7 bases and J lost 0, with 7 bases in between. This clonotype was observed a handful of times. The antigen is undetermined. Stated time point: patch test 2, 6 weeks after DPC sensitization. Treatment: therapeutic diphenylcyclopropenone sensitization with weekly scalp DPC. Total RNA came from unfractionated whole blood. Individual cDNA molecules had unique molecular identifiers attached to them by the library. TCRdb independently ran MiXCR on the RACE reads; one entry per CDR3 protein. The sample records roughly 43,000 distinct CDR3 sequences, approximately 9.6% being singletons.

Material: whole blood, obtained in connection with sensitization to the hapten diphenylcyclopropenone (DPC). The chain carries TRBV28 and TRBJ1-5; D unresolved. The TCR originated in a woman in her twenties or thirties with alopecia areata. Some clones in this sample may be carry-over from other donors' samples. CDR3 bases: TGTGCCAGCACGGGTAATAGCAATCAGCCCCAGCATTTT. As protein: CASTGNSNQPQHF.